The clone carrying this T cell receptor (beta chain) was recorded a few times. The antigen is undetermined. The data stem from a study of response to subunit inactivated influenza vaccine. Broader study findings: A suggestion made by the authors is that each seasonal influenza vaccination recruits few new T cells.

Per the germline V gene, CDR1 is SNHLY and CDR2 is FYNNEI. V gave up 4 bases and J gave up 1 base; unmatched junction bases: 3. The CDR3 has 15 amino acids. TCRdb redid the calling of the RT-PCR reads with MiXCR, one entry per CDR3 protein. The data contain hundreds of thousands of distinct CDR3 sequences, less than 20% of them singletons. Material: PBMCs from blood, obtained 12 days after vaccination. This clonotype originated in a middle-aged man who received an inactivated influenza vaccine. The gene calls are TRBV2 and TRBJ2-4, with 8 bases matching TRBD2. CDR3 in amino acids: CASSVVAGAKNIQYF. CDR3 bases: TGTGCCAGCAGTGTGGTAGCGGGGGCCAAAAACATTCAGTACTTC.